This T cell receptor (beta chain) emerged from a study of T cell responses to AZD1222 COVID-19 vaccine. Study findings and constraints: Spike-specific TCR depth and breadth grew after two AZD1222 doses. Nearly half of spike-specific TCRs reportedly target unmutated variant regions. There were mostly white British donors and more females than males, and clonal diversity was possibly underestimated.

This clone was seen a single time. What it recognizes is unknown. Trimming stripped 3 bases from V and 4 bases from J, with 12 bases between. CDR1 is SEHNR and CDR2 is FQNEAQ in the germline V gene (reference sequence). This CDR3 is built from 15 residues. Measured with immunoSEQ multiplex PCR; TCRdb has only the in-frame clones, and not every one. Of about 64,000 clones detected, about four fifths appear once; the ten largest clones hold over 11%. Sequencing used peripheral blood, obtained 28 days after the second AZD1222 dose. This TCR derives from an adult who received the AZD1222 COVID-19 vaccine. The chain joins TRBV7-9 to TRBJ2-2, with a weak D call TRBD2 (6 bases). The CDR3 DNA is TGTGCCAGCAGCTTCGGAGGGCAATTCACCGGGGAGCTGTTTTTT. It yields the protein CASSFGGQFTGELFF.